These T cell receptor beta chains were read from a single sample in a study of blood T cell repertoires in COVID-19. Libraries were prepared by immunoSEQ multiplex PCR; TCRdb keeps only in-frame clonotypes and omits some of them. The sample contains 150,000 to 200,000 clones, approximately 85% of which appear only once. Sequences were obtained from PBMCs or T cells enriched from blood (not recorded which). The receptors here all came from a man aged 40-50 years who had recovered from COVID-19. CDR3s include the opening cysteine and the closing phenylalanine or tryptophan. A D gene is named only where the DNA matches it firmly. Not all rows give a size; the values are once, few, many and, for expanded clones, a class.

>TRBV5-1|15|TRBD1|NA|TRBJ2-3
TGCGCCAGCAGCCAGGACAGGGGCGAGCAAGATACGCAGTATTTT
CASSQDRGEQDTQYF
>TRBV5-1|14|TRBD1|NA|TRBJ1-5
TGCGCCAGCAGCTCCGGACAGGCAAATCAGCCCCAGCATTTT
CASSSGQANQPQHF
>TRBV24-1|18|TRBD1|NA|TRBJ1-5
TGTGCCACCAGTGATCGTACGGGACAGGGGGATAGCAATCAGCCCCAGCATTTT
CATSDRTGQGDSNQPQHF
>TRBV7-3|13|NA|NA|TRBJ1-1
TGTGCCAGCAGCTTACTTCCGAACACTGAAGCTTTCTTT
CASSLLPNTEAFF
>TRBV28|13|NA|NA|TRBJ1-1
TGTGCCAGCAGTTTATCACAGATCACTGAAGCTTTCTTT
CASSLSQITEAFF
>TRBV30|13|NA|NA|TRBJ1-5
TGTGCCTGGAGTGGAGGAATTGGTCAGCCCCAGCATTTT
CAWSGGIGQPQHF
>TRBV30|12|NA|NA|TRBJ2-1
TGTGCCTGGAGGAACGGGGTGGCTGAGCAGTTCTTC
CAWRNGVAEQFF
>TRBV19|14|TRBD1|NA|TRBJ1-2
TGTGCCAGTGCTTCCGGGACAGGAGAATCTGGCTACACCTTC
CASASGTGESGYTF
>TRBV5-1|14|TRBD1|NA|TRBJ1-2
TGCGCCAGCAGCTTGCATGAGGGACAGTATGGCTACACCTTC
CASSLHEGQYGYTF
>TRBV12-3/TRBV12-4|12|NA|once|TRBJ2-1
TGTGCCAGCAGGCCAGGGGGGAATGAGCAGTTCTTC
CASRPGGNEQFF
>TRBV5-1|14|NA|NA|TRBJ1-5
TGCGCCAGCAGCCCCGCCGCGGGGAATCAGCCCCAGCATTTT
CASSPAAGNQPQHF
>TRBV15|17|TRBD1|NA|TRBJ2-7
TGTGCCACCAGCAGAGGAGGTCCGGGACAGGGGGCCTACGAGCAGTACTTC
CATSRGGPGQGAYEQYF
>TRBV5-1|15|TRBD1|once|TRBJ2-3
TGCGCCAGCAGCTTAACAGGGGGTCTGGCAGATACGCAGTATTTT
CASSLTGGLADTQYF
>TRBV9|16|TRBD1|NA|TRBJ2-1
TGTGCCAGCAGCAAGGACAGGCCTAGAACCTACAATGAGCAGTTCTTC
CASSKDRPRTYNEQFF
>TRBV4-1|15|NA|NA|TRBJ1-6
TGCGCCAGCAGCCAAGAAAGGGGTGAAGATTCACCCCTCCACTTT
CASSQERGEDSPLHF
>TRBV27|13|NA|NA|TRBJ2-7
TGTGCCAGCAGCCCGACAGACTCCTACGAGCAGTACTTC
CASSPTDSYEQYF
>TRBV28|16|TRBD1|NA|TRBJ1-1
TGTGCCAGCAGTTCCCCGGCAGGGGGCAGGAACACTGAAGCTTTCTTT
CASSSPAGGRNTEAFF
>TRBV3-1/TRBV3-2|15|TRBD2|NA|TRBJ2-5
TGTGCCAGCAGCCTTCTAGCGGGAGGGCGAGAGACCCAGTACTTC
CASSLLAGGRETQYF
>TRBV6-6|16|TRBD2|NA|TRBJ2-7
TGTGCCACCAAAAGGTCCCTAGCGGGATCAACCCACGAGCAGTACTTC
CATKRSLAGSTHEQYF
>TRBV3-1/TRBV3-2|13|NA|NA|TRBJ2-1
TGTGCCAGCAGCCACCCACCCACAAATGAGCAGTTCTTC
CASSHPPTNEQFF
>TRBV6-6|13|NA|few|TRBJ2-7
TGTGCCAGCAGCAAAGAGGGCCGCTACGAGCAGTACTTC
CASSKEGRYEQYF
>TRBV6-5|16|TRBD1|once|TRBJ1-3
TGTGCCAGCAGTTTGCTAGGACAGGACTCTGGAAACACCATATATTTT
CASSLLGQDSGNTIYF
>TRBV5-6|14|TRBD1|NA|TRBJ1-1
TGTGCCAGCAGCAACAGGGGAGCGAACACTGAAGCTTTCTTT
CASSNRGANTEAFF
>TRBV18|14|TRBD1|NA|TRBJ1-1
TGTGCCAGCTCCCCCCTACCTCAGACAGGGGGCGCTTTCTTT
CASSPLPQTGGAFF
>TRBV6-5|15|NA|NA|TRBJ1-1
TGTGCCAGCAGTTACTCGGGGGCATTGAACACTGAAGCTTTCTTT
CASSYSGALNTEAFF
>TRBV6-4|15|TRBD2|many|TRBJ2-2
TGTGCCAGCAGTGAAGTAGCGGGAGACACCGGGGAGCTGTTTTTT
CASSEVAGDTGELFF
>TRBV11-2|14|NA|NA|TRBJ1-5
TGTGCCAGCAGCTTAGGCTACAGAGATCAGCCCCAGCATTTT
CASSLGYRDQPQHF
>TRBV13|14|TRBD1|NA|TRBJ2-7
TGTGCCAGCAGCTCAACCGGGACAGGATACGAGCAGTACTTC
CASSSTGTGYEQYF
>TRBV24-1|12|NA|NA|TRBJ1-2
TGTGCCACCAGTGATCCAGCTAGGGGCTACACCTTC
CATSDPARGYTF
>TRBV28|18|TRBD1|once|TRBJ2-3
TGTGCCAGCAGTTTAGGTGTGCAGGGGGTTGTTTTTACAGATACGCAGTATTTT
CASSLGVQGVVFTDTQYF
>TRBV28|16|TRBD1|NA|TRBJ2-2
TGTGCCAGCAGAGCCACCGGGACAGGGGTCACCGGGGAGCTGTTTTTT
CASRATGTGVTGELFF
>TRBV3-1/TRBV3-2|16|TRBD1|NA|TRBJ2-3
TGTGCCAGCAGCCATGGACAGGGGGCGAGCACAGATACGCAGTATTTT
CASSHGQGASTDTQYF
>TRBV2|13|TRBD2|NA|TRBJ2-7
TGTGCCAGCAGTCTAGCGGTCTCCTACGAGCAGTACTTC
CASSLAVSYEQYF
>TRBV18|15|NA|few|TRBJ2-2
TGTGCCAGCTCACCTGGGCAGTCGAACACCGGGGAGCTGTTTTTT
CASSPGQSNTGELFF